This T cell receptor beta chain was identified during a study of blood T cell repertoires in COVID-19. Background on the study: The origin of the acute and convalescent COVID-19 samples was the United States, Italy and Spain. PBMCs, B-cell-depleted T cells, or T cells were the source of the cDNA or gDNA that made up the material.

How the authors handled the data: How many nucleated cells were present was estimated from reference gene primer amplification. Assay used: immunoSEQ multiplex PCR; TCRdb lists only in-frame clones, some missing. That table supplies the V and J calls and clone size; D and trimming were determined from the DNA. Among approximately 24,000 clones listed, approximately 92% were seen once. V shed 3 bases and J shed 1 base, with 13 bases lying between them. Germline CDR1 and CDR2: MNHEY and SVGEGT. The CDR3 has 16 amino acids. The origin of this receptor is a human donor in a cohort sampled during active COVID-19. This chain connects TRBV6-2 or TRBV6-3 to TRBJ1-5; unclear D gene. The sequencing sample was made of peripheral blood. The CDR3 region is CASSYMPFTSNQPQHF. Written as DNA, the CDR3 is TGTGCCAGCAGTTATATGCCATTCACAAGCAATCAGCCCCAGCATTTT.